A single sample is the source of the 3 T cell receptor beta chains below, sequenced in a study of identical twins. TCRdb reanalysed the 5' RACE reads using MiXCR and keeps one entry per CDR3 protein. The data contain 450,000 or so distinct CDR3 sequences, 14% of them seen just once; the ten biggest clones take up 0.5% to 0.65%. Separately, the same data were catalogued under a study of yellow fever vaccine responses in identical twins.

The sample consisted of CD4+ T cells sorted from blood. These receptors originate from a woman aged 18-29 years in good health.

This clonotype was counted a few times. This chain links TRBV5-1 with TRBJ2-7, with 7 positions matching TRBD1. V was pared by 0 bases and J by 4 bases, with 7 bases of the junction left unmatched. The length of the CDR3 is 15 residues. Looked up from germline, CDR1 is SGHRS and CDR2 is YFSETQ. In DNA, the CDR3 is TGCGCCAGCAGCTTGGAACAGGGGCCCGGGTACGAGCAGTACTTC. It yields the protein CASSLEQGPGYEQYF. The variable domain in full, completed from reference TRBV5-1 and TRBJ2-7, reads KAGVTQTPRYLIKTRGQQVTLSCSPISGHRSVSWYQQTPGQGLQFLFEYFSETQRNKGNFPGRFSGRQFSNSRSEMNVSTLELGDSALYLCASSLEQGPGYEQYFGPGTRLTVT.

This clonotype showed up just a few times. The rearrangement joins TRBV28 to TRBJ2-5; TRBD2 is a possible D gene (6 bases). The CDR3 is 14 residues long. Looked up from germline, CDR1 is MDHEN and CDR2 is SYDVKM. V was cut by 5 bases and J by 5 bases, with 15 bases left in between. CDR3 protein: CASSPTGVWETQYF. CDR3 nucleotide sequence: TGTGCCAGCAGTCCAACGGGAGTTTGGGAGACCCAGTACTTC. Drawing the rest from reference TRBV28 and TRBJ2-5, the complete variable domain is DVKVTQSSRYLVKRTGEKVFLECVQDMDHENMFWYRQDPGLGLRLIYFSYDVKMKEKGDIPEGYSVSREKKERFSLILESASTNQTSMYLCASSPTGVWETQYFGPGTRLLVL.

There are a few counts of this clonotype. The gene calls are TRBV5-1 and TRBJ2-2; a weak D match, TRBD1 (6 bases). Germline V gene data show CDR1 as SGHRS and CDR2 as YFSETQ. The CDR3 sequence is 18 residues long. Trimming removed 1 base at V and 3 bases at J, with 19 bases between. The CDR3 spells CASSLSYPSGAYTGELFF. The CDR3 nucleotides are TGCGCCAGCAGCTTGTCCTACCCTTCAGGGGCCTACACCGGGGAGCTGTTTTTT.